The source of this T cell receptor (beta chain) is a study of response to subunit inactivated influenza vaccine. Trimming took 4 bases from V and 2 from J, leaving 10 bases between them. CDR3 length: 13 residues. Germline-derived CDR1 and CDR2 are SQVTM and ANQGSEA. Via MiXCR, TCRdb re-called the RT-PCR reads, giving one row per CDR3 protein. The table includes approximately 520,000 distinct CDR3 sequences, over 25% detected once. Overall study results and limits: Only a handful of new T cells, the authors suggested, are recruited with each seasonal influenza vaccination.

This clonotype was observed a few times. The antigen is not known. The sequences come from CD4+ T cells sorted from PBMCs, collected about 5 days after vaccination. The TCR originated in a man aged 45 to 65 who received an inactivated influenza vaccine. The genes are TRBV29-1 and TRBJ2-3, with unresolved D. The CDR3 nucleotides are TGCAGCGTTGGTTACGGAACCACAGATACGCAGTATTTT. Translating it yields CSVGYGTTDTQYF.